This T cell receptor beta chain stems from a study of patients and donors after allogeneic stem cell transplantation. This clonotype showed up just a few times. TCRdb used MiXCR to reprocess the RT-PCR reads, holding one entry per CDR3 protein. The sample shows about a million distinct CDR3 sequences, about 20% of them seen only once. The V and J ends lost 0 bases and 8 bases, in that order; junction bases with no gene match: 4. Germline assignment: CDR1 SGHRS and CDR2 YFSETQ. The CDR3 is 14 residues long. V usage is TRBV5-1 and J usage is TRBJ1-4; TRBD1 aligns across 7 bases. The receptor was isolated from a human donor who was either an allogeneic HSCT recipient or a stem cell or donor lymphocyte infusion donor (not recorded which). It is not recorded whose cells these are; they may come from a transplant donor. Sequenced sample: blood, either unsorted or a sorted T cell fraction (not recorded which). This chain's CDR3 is CASSLEGGVEKLFF. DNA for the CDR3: TGCGCCAGCAGCTTGGAAGGGGGCGTCGAAAAACTGTTTTTT. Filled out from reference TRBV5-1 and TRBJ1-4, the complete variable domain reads KAGVTQTPRYLIKTRGQQVTLSCSPISGHRSVSWYQQTPGQGLQFLFEYFSETQRNKGNFPGRFSGRQFSNSRSEMNVSTLELGDSALYLCASSLEGGVEKLFFGSGTQLSVL.